What follows describes a single T cell receptor beta chain. J was trimmed by 4 bases and V by 6 bases; bases with no gene match: 9. The germline V gene encodes CDR1 KGHSH and CDR2 LQKENI. The CDR3 extends over 17 amino acids. This entry belongs to a study of blood T cell repertoires in COVID-19. Study summary: The origin of the acute and convalescent COVID-19 samples was the United States, Italy and Spain. The analysed material was cDNA or gDNA that came from T cells, B-cell-depleted T cells, or PBMCs.

TCRdb keeps only in-frame clones here, not all; method: immunoSEQ multiplex PCR. The sample has around 260,000 clones; about nine tenths are singletons. This clonotype was sampled from a woman between 35 and 50 years old who had recovered from COVID-19. The rearrangement joins TRBV18 to TRBJ2-6; 10 bases map to TRBD1. The sample consisted of peripheral blood. This CDR3 is CASSFGTGAEGANVLTF. CDR3 DNA: TGTGCCAGCTCGTTCGGGACAGGGGCTGAGGGGGCCAACGTCCTGACTTTC.